The present T cell receptor (beta chain) was sequenced within a study of T cell repertoires in cytomegalovirus infection. Study in general: Use of recently identified HLA-C-restricted and well-studied HLA-B-restricted CMV epitopes was part of the study. Shared public TCR beta signatures pointed to both CMV infection and a matching HLA type. General study points: There were HLA-C-restricted CMV-specific TCR beta clonotypes dominating the ex vivo response.

The germline V and J ends were trimmed by 0 bases and 3 bases, with 15 bases remaining between them. Germline CDR1 and CDR2: MNHEY and SVGAGI. The CDR3 has 17 residues. Concerning this clonotype itself: Its antigen is not identified.

TCRdb processed the reads anew with MiXCR; each CDR3 protein has one entry. This sample carries under 850,000 distinct CDR3 sequences, 30% to 35% of them seen once, and the ten largest clones take 15% to 20%. The receptor's source is a human donor in good health (CMV status not recorded). Some clones in this sample may be carry-over from other donors' samples. The J gene is TRBJ1-5, the V gene TRBV6-5; possibly TRBD1 for D (6 bases). The sample was cultured PBMCs, taken from culture after CMV antigen stimulation. DNA for the CDR3: TGTGCCAGCAGTTACTCGAAGAGGACAGTCCTCAATCAGCCCCAGCATTTT. The encoded protein is CASSYSKRTVLNQPQHF.